Listed below are T cell receptor beta chains from one sample, sequenced in a study of cytotoxic CD8 clonotypes in ibrutinib-treated CLL. Only in-frame clones appear in the TCRdb table, and some are missing; sequencing was by immunoSEQ multiplex PCR. Altogether about 160,000 clones are present, under 85% being singletons, with the ten largest covering roughly 4.6%. Sequences were derived from PBMCs, sampled after 24 months of ibrutinib treatment. These receptors were obtained from a human donor with chronic lymphocytic leukemia. Both conserved end residues are part of each CDR3. D genes are given only for firm matches. Some rows mark clone size as missing; the rest say once, few, many or name a class of expanded clone.

d_call clone_size j_call v_call cdr3_nt cdr3_aa
NA NA TRBJ2-7 TRBV20-1 TGCAGCGTATTGGGTGGCTACGAGCAGTACTTC CSVLGGYEQYF
TRBD2 many TRBJ2-7 TRBV4-3 TGCGCCAGCAGCCAGGGACTAGCGATCGAGCAGTACTTC CASSQGLAIEQYF
TRBD1 NA TRBJ2-7 TRBV7-2 TGTGCCAGCAGCTTAACCCCGGGACAGGGCGCCGAGCAGTACTTC CASSLTPGQGAEQYF
NA once TRBJ1-5 TRBV11-3 TGTGCCAGCCCTCCCCGTTCGCGGGGCGACGTTCAGCCCCAGCATTTT CASPPRSRGDVQPQHF
TRBD1 NA TRBJ2-7 TRBV7-9 TGTGCCAGCGCCCCGGCAGGGGGAGTATACGAGCAGTACTTC CASAPAGGVYEQYF
TRBD2 once TRBJ2-1 TRBV28 TGTGCCAGCAGTTCTTGGACTAGCGTCCAGGATGAGCAGTTCTTC CASSSWTSVQDEQFF
NA few TRBJ1-2 TRBV7-8 TGTGCCAGCAGCCTGGGCAGGAATGGCTACACCTTC CASSLGRNGYTF
NA once TRBJ2-2 TRBV5-8 TGTGCCAGCAGCTTGAAAGGAAGGGGGAACACCGGGGAGCTGTTTTTT CASSLKGRGNTGELFF
NA NA TRBJ2-2 TRBV7-3 TGTGCCAGCAGCCTCCGGGGGACTTACACCGGGGAGCTGTTTTTT CASSLRGTYTGELFF
TRBD1 once TRBJ2-3 TRBV7-3 TGTGCCAGCACCATAACGGGACAGGGGCTCACAGATACGCAGTATTTT CASTITGQGLTDTQYF
NA NA TRBJ2-1 TRBV7-9 TGTGCCAGCAGCCACATAGGGCGCTCCTACAATGAGCAGTTCTTC CASSHIGRSYNEQFF
NA NA TRBJ2-2 TRBV2 TGTGCCAGCAGTGAAGCGCCCAGGGGGGCCACCGGGGAGCTGTTTTTT CASSEAPRGATGELFF
NA once TRBJ2-3 TRBV30 TGTGCCTGGAGGGGTGGGGTAGACCCGGGCGCAGATACGCAGTATTTT CAWRGGVDPGADTQYF
TRBD1 NA TRBJ1-1 TRBV18 TGTGCCAGCTCACTAGACAGGGGGACTGAAGCTTTCTTT CASSLDRGTEAFF
TRBD1 NA TRBJ1-2 TRBV5-8 TGTGCCAGCAACCCGACAGGGAGGGACGGCTACACCTTC CASNPTGRDGYTF
NA NA TRBJ2-1 TRBV7-9 TGTGCCAGCAGCTGGGGGCAGGGAAACGATGAGCAGTTCTTC CASSWGQGNDEQFF
NA once TRBJ2-1 TRBV5-6 TGTGCCAGCAGGGGACTAGGACAGGGCTACAATGAGCAGTTCTTC CASRGLGQGYNEQFF
NA NA TRBJ1-4 TRBV6-6 TGTGCCAGCAGAAGAGGACAGAATAATGAAAAACTGTTTTTT CASRRGQNNEKLFF
NA NA TRBJ1-4 TRBV6-1 TGTGCCAGCATCAAGGGCAGGGGAGATAATGAAAAACTGTTTTTT CASIKGRGDNEKLFF
NA NA TRBJ1-5 TRBV4-1 TGCGCCAGCAGCCAAGGCCGGGGGAACAATCAGCCCCAGCATTTT CASSQGRGNNQPQHF
NA NA TRBJ2-3 TRBV4-3 TGCGCCAGCAGCCAAGAACTCGCCCGGAGCGCTAGCACAGATACGCAGTATTTT CASSQELARSASTDTQYF
TRBD1 NA TRBJ2-7 TRBV6-1 TGTGCCAGCACCACCGGACAGGGAAAATACGAGCAGTACTTC CASTTGQGKYEQYF
TRBD2 NA TRBJ2-1 TRBV9 TGTGCCAGCAGCGTAGGGATTAGCGGGGGGGAGCGGGAGCAGTTCTTC CASSVGISGGEREQFF
TRBD2 NA TRBJ2-3 TRBV4-3 TGCGCCAGCAGCCAAGATTGGGTAGCGGGAAGTCCAGATACGCAGTATTTT CASSQDWVAGSPDTQYF
NA NA TRBJ1-1 TRBV9 TGTGCCAGCAGTGCAACTCCGAACACTGAAGCTTTCTTT CASSATPNTEAFF
NA NA TRBJ2-4 TRBV27 TGTGCCAGCAGAACTTCGGGGGCTGGTATAGACATTCAGTACTTC CASRTSGAGIDIQYF
NA NA TRBJ1-5 TRBV18 TGTGCCAGCTCACCACCTATACTAAATCAGCCCCAGCATTTT CASSPPILNQPQHF
TRBD1 once TRBJ2-7 TRBV14 TGTGCCAGCAGCCAAGGGACAGGGGGCTACGAGCAGTACTTC CASSQGTGGYEQYF
NA NA TRBJ2-7 TRBV11-2 TGTGCCAGCAGCTTAATCGAACCGGGGCCCAGCGAGCAGTACTTC CASSLIEPGPSEQYF
NA NA TRBJ2-7 TRBV6-6 TGTGCCAGCAGTTGGAGGGCCGGGGAGCAGTACTTC CASSWRAGEQYF
NA NA TRBJ1-1 TRBV28 TGTGCCAGCAGTTTTTTGCTCGGGGCTTCAGCTTTCTTT CASSFLLGASAFF
NA NA TRBJ1-4 TRBV7-9 TGTGCCAGCAGCTTCATACAGGGCCTAGGAGAAAAACTGTTTTTT CASSFIQGLGEKLFF
NA NA TRBJ2-1 TRBV25-1 TGTGCCAGCAGTTCCCGCACTGAGCAGTTCTTC CASSSRTEQFF
TRBD2 NA TRBJ2-7 TRBV15 TGTGCCACCAGCAGAGATAGCGGGTACGAGCAGTACTTC CATSRDSGYEQYF
NA NA TRBJ1-3 TRBV5-1 TGCGCCAGCAGCTTCAGTACTGGAAACACCATATATTTT CASSFSTGNTIYF
TRBD1 NA TRBJ1-2 TRBV6-5 TGTGCCAGCAGTTATTCCCAAGGACAGGATGGCTACACCTTC CASSYSQGQDGYTF
TRBD1 NA TRBJ1-1 TRBV5-1 TGCGCCAGCGTTCTTGGGACAGCACAGAACACTGAAGCTTTCTTT CASVLGTAQNTEAFF
TRBD1 NA TRBJ1-1 TRBV6-6 TGTGCCAGCAGTCATGACAGGGACACTGAAGCTTTCTTT CASSHDRDTEAFF
NA NA TRBJ2-7 TRBV18 TGTGCCAGCTCACCTAGTGGGAACGAGCAGTACTTC CASSPSGNEQYF
NA NA TRBJ2-3 TRBV16 TGTGCCAGCAGCCAGTCCTGGGGAAGCACAGATACGCAGTATTTT CASSQSWGSTDTQYF
NA few TRBJ1-3 TRBV28 TGTGCCAGCAGTTTATTAGGGGGAGAGGGAAACACCATATATTTT CASSLLGGEGNTIYF
TRBD1 NA TRBJ2-1 TRBV9 TGTGCCAGCAGCGGAGGGGGGACAGGGGATGAGCAGTTCTTC CASSGGGTGDEQFF
NA NA TRBJ1-5 TRBV6-6 TGTGCCAGCAGTAGAGGGGGTGTGAGCAATCAGCCCCAGCATTTT CASSRGGVSNQPQHF
TRBD1 NA TRBJ1-6 TRBV19 TGTGCCAGTGGGTACAGGGGATCACCCCTCCACTTT CASGYRGSPLHF
TRBD1 NA TRBJ2-7 TRBV9 TGTGCCAGCAACTCACAGGGGGGAACCTACGAGCAGTACTTC CASNSQGGTYEQYF
NA NA TRBJ1-2 TRBV18 TGTGCCAGCTCACACCGCGTGGGGGACAACTCCGTGGGTGGCTACACCTTC CASSHRVGDNSVGGYTF
TRBD1 NA TRBJ1-5 TRBV6-5 TGTGCCAGCAGTTACTCGGGACAGGGACGTCAGCCCCAGCATTTT CASSYSGQGRQPQHF